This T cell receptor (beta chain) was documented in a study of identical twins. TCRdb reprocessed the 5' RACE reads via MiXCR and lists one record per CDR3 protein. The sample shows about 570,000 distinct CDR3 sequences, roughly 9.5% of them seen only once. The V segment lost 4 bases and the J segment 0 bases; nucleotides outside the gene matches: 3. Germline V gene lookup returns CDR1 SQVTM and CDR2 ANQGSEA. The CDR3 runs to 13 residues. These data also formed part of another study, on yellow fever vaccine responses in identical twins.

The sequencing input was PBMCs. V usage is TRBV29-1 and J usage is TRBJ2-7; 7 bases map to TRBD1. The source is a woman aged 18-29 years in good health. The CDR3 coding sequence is TGCAGCGTTGTAGGGGACAGCTCCTACGAGCAGTACTTC. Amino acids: CSVVGDSSYEQYF.